This T cell receptor beta chain was found in a study of radiation and T cells in renal cell carcinoma. This sample's time point: blood 4 weeks post-SBRT, at nephrectomy. Described treatment: 15 Gy SBRT to primary tumor, nephrectomy 4 weeks later. Serial blood draws occurred at baseline and 2 and 4 weeks post-SBRT. TCRdb keeps only in-frame clones here, not all; method: immunoSEQ multiplex PCR. The data show some 100,000 clones, 84% seen once. The TCR originated in a man aged 55-75 years with renal cell carcinoma. Specimen: blood, collected from a patient whose treatment included radiotherapy and nephrectomy.

CDR3: CASSLSPSGTGELFF. The CDR3 bases are TGTGCCAGCAGCTTAAGCCCAAGCGGCACCGGGGAGCTGTTTTTT. The chain links TRBV11-3 to TRBJ2-2; the D gene is possibly TRBD2 (5 bases). V gave up 2 bases and J gave up 4 bases, with 11 bases separating them. Germline V gene data show CDR1 as SGHNT and CDR2 as YENEEA. This CDR3 is built from 15 residues.